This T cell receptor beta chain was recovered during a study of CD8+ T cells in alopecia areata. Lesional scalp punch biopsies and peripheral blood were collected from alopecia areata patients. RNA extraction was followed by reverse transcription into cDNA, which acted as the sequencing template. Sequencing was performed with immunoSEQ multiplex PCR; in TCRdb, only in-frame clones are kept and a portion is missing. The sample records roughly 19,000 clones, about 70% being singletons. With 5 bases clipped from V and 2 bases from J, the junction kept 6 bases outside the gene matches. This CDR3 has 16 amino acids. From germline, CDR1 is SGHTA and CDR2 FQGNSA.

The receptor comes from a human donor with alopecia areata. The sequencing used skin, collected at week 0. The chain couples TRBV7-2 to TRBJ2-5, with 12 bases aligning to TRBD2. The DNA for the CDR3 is TGTGCCAGCAGCCCCATCCTAGCGGGGGGGCAAGAGACCCAGTACTTC. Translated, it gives CASSPILAGGQETQYF.